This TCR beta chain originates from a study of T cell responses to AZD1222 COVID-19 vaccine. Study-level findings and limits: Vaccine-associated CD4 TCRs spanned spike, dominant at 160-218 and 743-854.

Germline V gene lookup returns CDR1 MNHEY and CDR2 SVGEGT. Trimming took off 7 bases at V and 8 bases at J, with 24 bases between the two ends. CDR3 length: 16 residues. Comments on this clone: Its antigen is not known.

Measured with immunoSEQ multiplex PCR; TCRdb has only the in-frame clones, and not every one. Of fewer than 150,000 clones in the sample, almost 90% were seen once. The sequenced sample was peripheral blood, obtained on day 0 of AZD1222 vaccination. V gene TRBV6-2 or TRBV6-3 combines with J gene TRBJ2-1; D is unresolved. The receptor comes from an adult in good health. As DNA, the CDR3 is TGTGCCAGCATCCCCCAGCGCGCTCTGACTTCCCATGAGCAGTTCTTC. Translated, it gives CASIPQRALTSHEQFF.